This passage covers 22 T cell receptor beta chains from one sample sequenced in a study of a mutant IDH1 vaccine in newly diagnosed glioma. Data came from immunoSEQ multiplex PCR; TCRdb stores just in-frame clones and leaves some out. The sample holds about 58,000 clones, about 81% seen once. Time point of the sample: week 5, during vaccination. Doses consisted of 300 ug of mutant IDH1 20-mer peptide each, paired with topical imiquimod. These receptors lack a known antigen. The sequencing here drew on PBMCs, taken from a glioma patient whose treatment included an IDH1 peptide vaccine. The origin of the receptors is a woman aged 45-59 years with glioma.

The chain has TRBV28 and TRBJ1-5; perhaps TRBD1 as D (5 bases). Trimming pared 7 bases from V and 5 bases from J, leaving 12 bases between. CDR1 is MDHEN and CDR2 is SYDVKM in the germline V gene. The CDR3 totals 13 residues. This chain's CDR3 is CASTGSGYQPQHF. In DNA form, the CDR3 reads TGTGCCAGCACAGGGAGTGGTTATCAGCCCCAGCATTTT.

The V call is TRBV11-2, the J call TRBJ2-5, with D possibly TRBD2 on 7 matching bases. The CDR3 has 15 amino acids. The V gene lost 5 bases and the J gene lost 4 bases, with 17 bases spanning the gap. In germline, CDR1 is SGHAT, CDR2 FQNNGV. CDR3 amino acids: CASSPIRGAGETQYF. The CDR3 coding sequence is TGTGCCAGCAGCCCTATCCGGGGGGCCGGAGAGACCCAGTACTTC.

The chain couples TRBV29-1 to TRBJ1-3, with a possible D match to TRBD1 (5 bases). Trimming removed 8 bases at V and 8 bases at J, with 13 bases between. Germline V gene lookup returns CDR1 SQVTM and CDR2 ANQGSEA. The CDR3 loop spans 11 amino acids. CDR3 sequence reads: CSTWGVDTIYF. The DNA of the CDR3 is TGCAGCACGTGGGGGGTAGACACCATATATTTT.

This chain links TRBV7-9 with TRBJ2-6; D is unresolved. Trimming left V 5 bases short and J 4 bases short, with 9 bases between. The CDR3 consists of 14 residues. From germline, CDR1 is SEHNR and CDR2 FQNEAQ (reference sequence). The DNA of the CDR3 is TGTGCCAGCAGCCTATCAGAGGGGGCCAACGTCCTGACTTTC. Its translation: CASSLSEGANVLTF.

V usage is TRBV5-1 and J usage is TRBJ2-1; tentatively, D is TRBD1 or TRBD2 (5 bases each). Deletions cut 0 bases from V and 4 bases from J, with 14 bases between. The length of the CDR3 is 16 residues. Germline V gene data show CDR1 as SGHRS and CDR2 as YFSETQ. This CDR3 reads CASSLASGTGYNEQFF. The CDR3 DNA reads TGCGCCAGCAGCTTGGCCTCCGGGACGGGGTACAATGAGCAGTTCTTC. Using reference TRBV5-1 and TRBJ2-1 for the parts outside the CDR3, the full variable domain is KAGVTQTPRYLIKTRGQQVTLSCSPISGHRSVSWYQQTPGQGLQFLFEYFSETQRNKGNFPGRFSGRQFSNSRSEMNVSTLELGDSALYLCASSLASGTGYNEQFFGPGTRLTVL.

CDR3 sequence reads: CASSEGALDTQYF. The CDR3 DNA reads as TGCGCCAGCAGTGAGGGGGCTTTAGATACGCAGTATTTT. The chain joins TRBV10-1 to TRBJ2-3; D perhaps matches TRBD1 (5 bases). Germline-derived CDR1 and CDR2 are WNHNN and SYGVQD (reference sequence). The CDR3 extends over 13 amino acids. The ends were cut back, 2 bases at V and 5 bases at J, with 8 bases in the middle.

The chain uses TRBV27 and TRBJ2-3, with D perhaps TRBD1 or TRBD2 (5 bases each). Trimming shortened V by 5 bases and J by 1 base, and 13 bases separated the two germline ends. CDR3 length equals 15 residues. Germline CDR1 MNHEY, CDR2 SMNVEV (reference sequence). CDR3 coding DNA: TGTGCCAGCAGTATCGGGGCGGTAGGCACAGATACGCAGTATTTT. This codes for CASSIGAVGTDTQYF.

The chain carries TRBV18 and TRBJ2-7, with 7 nucleotides matching TRBD1. J lost 6 bases, V lost 3 bases, and 11 bases had no gene match. This CDR3 has 15 residues. Per germline, CDR1 KGHSH and CDR2 LQKENI. Here the CDR3 reads CASSPKQGTTGEQYF. CDR3 bases: TGTGCCAGCTCACCGAAACAGGGGACAACTGGCGAGCAGTACTTC.

The chain recombines TRBV5-6 with TRBJ2-4; D perhaps matches TRBD2 (5 bases). Germline V gene lookup returns CDR1 SGHDT and CDR2 YYEEEE. V was clipped by 4 bases and J by 5 bases, with 13 bases between them. The CDR3 covers 14 residues. CDR3 bases: TGTGCCAGCAGCCGGACTGGGATCCAAAACATTCAGTACTTC. It yields the protein CASSRTGIQNIQYF. The variable domain in full, with the rest retrieved from reference TRBV5-6 and TRBJ2-4, is DAGVTQSPTHLIKTRGQQVTLRCSPKSGHDTVSWYQQALGQGPQFIFQYYEEEERQRGNFPDRFSGHQFPNYSSELNVNALLLGDSALYLCASSRTGIQNIQYFGAGTRLSVL.

The chain has TRBV5-1 and TRBJ1-2, with D possibly matching TRBD1 (5 bases). Per the germline V gene, CDR1 is SGHRS and CDR2 is YFSETQ. There are 13 residues in the CDR3. Trimming took 0 bases from V and 6 from J, leaving 9 bases between them. The DNA of the CDR3 is TGCGCCAGCAGCTTGGAGGGGCGTAATGGCTACACCTTC. Its translation: CASSLEGRNGYTF. Looking up the rest from reference TRBV5-1 and TRBJ1-2 gives the full variable domain: KAGVTQTPRYLIKTRGQQVTLSCSPISGHRSVSWYQQTPGQGLQFLFEYFSETQRNKGNFPGRFSGRQFSNSRSEMNVSTLELGDSALYLCASSLEGRNGYTFGSGTRLTVV.

This chain connects TRBV5-1 to TRBJ1-5; D is ambiguous. The CDR3 runs 12 residues. Germline values: CDR1 SGHRS, CDR2 YFSETQ. V was clipped by 0 bases and J by 6 bases, with 4 bases between them. As DNA, the CDR3 is TGCGCCAGCAGCTTGGTCAGTCAGCCCCAGCATTTT. This translates into CASSLVSQPQHF.

This rearrangement joins TRBV5-6 to TRBJ2-5, with 9 positions matching TRBD2. The CDR3 length is 15 residues. CDR1 and CDR2 from the germline V gene are SGHDT and YYEEEE. Germline trimming cut 4 bases from V and 2 bases from J; bases unmatched to any gene: 6. The chain's CDR3 is CASSGTAGGQETQYF. The CDR3 nucleotides are TGTGCCAGCAGCGGAACGGCGGGGGGGCAAGAGACCCAGTACTTC. Together with reference TRBV5-6 and TRBJ2-5, the CDR3 gives the full variable domain: DAGVTQSPTHLIKTRGQQVTLRCSPKSGHDTVSWYQQALGQGPQFIFQYYEEEERQRGNFPDRFSGHQFPNYSSELNVNALLLGDSALYLCASSGTAGGQETQYFGPGTRLLVL.

The rearrangement uses TRBV7-2 and TRBJ2-7; no reliable D call. Germline V CDR1 and CDR2: SGHTA, FQGNSA. Trimming left V 3 bases short and J 0 bases short, with 6 bases between. The CDR3 contains 13 residues. The CDR3 DNA reads TGTGCCAGCAGCTTGGCGAGCTCCTACGAGCAGTACTTC. Translation gives CASSLASSYEQYF.

This chain uses TRBV11-3 with TRBJ2-3, with D hard to call. The CDR3 length is 15 residues. V lost 1 base and J lost 6, with 14 bases in between. CDR1 and CDR2 from the germline V gene are SGHNT and YENEEA. CDR3 in DNA: TGTGCCAGCAGCTTAGCTAGTCCCGAAGGGGATACGCAGTATTTT. Protein product: CASSLASPEGDTQYF.

This chain connects TRBV18 to TRBJ1-2; 9 bases match TRBD1. Unmatched junction bases numbered 5, after V lost 3 bases and J lost 3 bases. The CDR3 covers 15 residues. CDR1 KGHSH and CDR2 LQKENI come from the germline V gene. CDR3 sequence: CASSPTGTGHYGYTF. In nucleotides, the CDR3 is TGTGCCAGCTCACCGACAGGGACAGGGCACTATGGCTACACCTTC.

Written as DNA, the CDR3 is TGTGCCAGCAGCGTAGGGGGGGTGGCTAATGAAAAACTGTTTTTT. Protein sequence: CASSVGGVANEKLFF. The chain recombines TRBV9 with TRBJ1-4; a possible D gene is TRBD1 (5 bases). V was pared by 0 bases and J by 3 bases, with 9 bases between. Germline assignment: CDR1 SGDLS and CDR2 YYNGEE. The CDR3 is 15 amino acids.

The rearrangement uses TRBV6-5 and TRBJ2-7; D may be TRBD2 (6 bases). Trimming pared 5 bases from V and 3 bases from J, leaving 17 bases between. The germline V gene has CDR1 MNHEY and CDR2 SVGAGI. CDR3 length equals 15 residues. In nucleotides, the CDR3 is TGTGCCAGCAGTCCGACTCACGGGGGTGTCTACGAGCAGTACTTC. It yields the protein CASSPTHGGVYEQYF.

This rearrangement joins TRBV19 to TRBJ2-4; weak D call: TRBD2 (7 bases). The CDR3 length is 17 residues. The germline gives CDR1 LNHDA, CDR2 SQIVND (reference sequence). Trimming cost V 5 bases and J 1 base, with 18 bases left between them. The CDR3 nucleotides read TGTGCCAGTAGTTCCAAATGGGGGGGCGCCGCCAAAAACATTCAGTACTTC. Amino acid sequence: CASSSKWGGAAKNIQYF. The variable domain in full, completed from reference TRBV19 and TRBJ2-4, reads DGGITQSPKYLFRKEGQNVTLSCEQNLNHDAMYWYRQDPGQGLRLIYYSQIVNDFQKGDIAEGYSVSREKKESFPLTVTSAQKNPTAFYLCASSSKWGGAAKNIQYFGAGTRLSVL.

This clone was seen a handful of times. The rearrangement joins TRBV29-1 to TRBJ1-6, with D perhaps matching TRBD1 (6 bases). Trimming took off 3 bases at V and 9 bases at J, with 12 bases between the two ends. Germline CDR1 SQVTM, CDR2 ANQGSEA. The CDR3 has 13 residues. The CDR3 here is CSVDPGGGSPLHF. The CDR3 DNA sequence: TGCAGCGTTGACCCCGGGGGCGGTTCACCCCTCCACTTT.

The J gene is TRBJ2-4, the V gene TRBV5-6; D is tentatively TRBD1 or TRBD2 (5 bases each). Trimming left V 5 bases short and J 0 bases short, with 9 bases between. The germline gives CDR1 SGHDT, CDR2 YYEEEE. The CDR3 spans 14 residues. The CDR3 DNA reads TGTGCCAGCAGTCCCGGGACAGCCAAAAACATTCAGTACTTC. This translates into CASSPGTAKNIQYF.

The chain employs TRBV5-6 and TRBJ1-1, with D unclear. This CDR3 region has 14 residues. Germline values: CDR1 SGHDT, CDR2 YYEEEE. Trimming removed 0 bases from V and 4 bases from J, with 10 bases in between. The CDR3 here is CASSLGGSGTEAFF. The CDR3, as DNA: TGTGCCAGCAGCTTGGGAGGGTCGGGCACTGAAGCTTTCTTT. Full variable domain (outside the CDR3, taken from reference TRBV5-6 and TRBJ1-1): DAGVTQSPTHLIKTRGQQVTLRCSPKSGHDTVSWYQQALGQGPQFIFQYYEEEERQRGNFPDRFSGHQFPNYSSELNVNALLLGDSALYLCASSLGGSGTEAFFGQGTRLTVV.

The table lists this clone with a count of one. V and J are TRBV5-4 and TRBJ1-2; 7 bases match TRBD1. The CDR3 covers 14 residues. The trim removed 4 bases at V and 2 bases at J, leaving 5 bases unmatched. CDR1 and CDR2 (germline): SGHNT, YYREEE (reference sequence). The CDR3 loop is CASSIQGQNYGYTF. In nucleotides, the CDR3 is TGTGCCAGCAGCATCCAGGGACAGAACTATGGCTACACCTTC.